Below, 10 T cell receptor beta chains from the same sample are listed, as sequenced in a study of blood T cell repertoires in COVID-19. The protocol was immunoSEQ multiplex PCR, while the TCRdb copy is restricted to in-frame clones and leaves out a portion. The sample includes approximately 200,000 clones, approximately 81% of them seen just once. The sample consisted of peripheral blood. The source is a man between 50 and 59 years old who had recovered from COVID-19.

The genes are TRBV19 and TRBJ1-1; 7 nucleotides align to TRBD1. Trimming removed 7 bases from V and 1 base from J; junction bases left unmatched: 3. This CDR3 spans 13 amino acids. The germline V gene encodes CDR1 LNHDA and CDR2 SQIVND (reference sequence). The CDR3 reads CASTRTGNTEAFF. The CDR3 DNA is TGTGCCAGTACCCGGACAGGGAACACTGAAGCTTTCTTT.

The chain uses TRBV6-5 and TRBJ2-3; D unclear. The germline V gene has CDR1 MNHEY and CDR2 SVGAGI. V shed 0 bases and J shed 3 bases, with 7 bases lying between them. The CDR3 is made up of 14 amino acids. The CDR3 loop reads CASSYSLLTDTQYF. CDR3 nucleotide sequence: TGTGCCAGCAGTTACTCACTCCTTACAGATACGCAGTATTTT.

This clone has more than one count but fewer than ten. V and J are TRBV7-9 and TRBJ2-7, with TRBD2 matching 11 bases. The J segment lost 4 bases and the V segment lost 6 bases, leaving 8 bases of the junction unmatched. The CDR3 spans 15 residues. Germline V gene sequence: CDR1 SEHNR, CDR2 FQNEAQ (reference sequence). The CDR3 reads CASSPVGTSGYEQYF. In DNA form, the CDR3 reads TGTGCCAGCAGTCCAGTCGGGACTAGCGGATACGAGCAGTACTTC.

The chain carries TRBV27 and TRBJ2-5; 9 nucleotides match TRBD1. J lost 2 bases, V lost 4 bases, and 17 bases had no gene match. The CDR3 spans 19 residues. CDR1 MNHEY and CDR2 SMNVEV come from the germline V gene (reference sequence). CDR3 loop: CASSSKRQGVFSGQETQYF. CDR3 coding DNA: TGTGCCAGCAGTTCTAAACGACAGGGGGTTTTTAGCGGGCAAGAGACCCAGTACTTC.

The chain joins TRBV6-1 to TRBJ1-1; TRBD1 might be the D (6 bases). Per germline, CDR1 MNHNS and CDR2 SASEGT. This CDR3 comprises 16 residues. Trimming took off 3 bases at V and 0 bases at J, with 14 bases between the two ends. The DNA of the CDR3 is TGTGCCAGCAGTGATCTTTGGGGGCCCATGAACACTGAAGCTTTCTTT. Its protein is CASSDLWGPMNTEAFF.

The CDR3 DNA reads TGCGCCAGCAGCTCTAGCTTTGGACAGGGAGAGACCCAGTACTTC. Protein: CASSSSFGQGETQYF. The chain uses TRBV5-1 and TRBJ2-5, with 8 bases identical to TRBD1. With V trimmed by 3 bases and J by 4 bases, 8 bases remained unmatched. CDR1 is SGHRS and CDR2 is YFSETQ in the germline V gene. The CDR3 runs to 15 residues.

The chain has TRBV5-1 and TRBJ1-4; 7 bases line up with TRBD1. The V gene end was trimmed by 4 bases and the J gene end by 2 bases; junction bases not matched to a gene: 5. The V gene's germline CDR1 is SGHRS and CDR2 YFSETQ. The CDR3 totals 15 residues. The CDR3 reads CASSRQGATNEKLFF. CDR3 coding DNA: TGCGCCAGCAGCCGACAGGGTGCGACTAATGAAAAACTGTTTTTT. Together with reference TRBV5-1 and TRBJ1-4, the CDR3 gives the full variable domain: KAGVTQTPRYLIKTRGQQVTLSCSPISGHRSVSWYQQTPGQGLQFLFEYFSETQRNKGNFPGRFSGRQFSNSRSEMNVSTLELGDSALYLCASSRQGATNEKLFFGSGTQLSVL.

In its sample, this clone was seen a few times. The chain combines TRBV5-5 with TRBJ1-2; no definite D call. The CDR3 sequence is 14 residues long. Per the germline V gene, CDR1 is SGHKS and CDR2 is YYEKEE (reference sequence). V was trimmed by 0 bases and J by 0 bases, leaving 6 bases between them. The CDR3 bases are TGTGCCAGCAGCTTGGGAGAAGCTAACTATGGCTACACCTTC. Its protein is CASSLGEANYGYTF. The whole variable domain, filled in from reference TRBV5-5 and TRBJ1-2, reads DAGVTQSPTHLIKTRGQQVTLRCSPISGHKSVSWYQQVLGQGPQFIFQYYEKEERGRGNFPDRFSARQFPNYSSELNVNALLLGDSALYLCASSLGEANYGYTFGSGTRLTVV.

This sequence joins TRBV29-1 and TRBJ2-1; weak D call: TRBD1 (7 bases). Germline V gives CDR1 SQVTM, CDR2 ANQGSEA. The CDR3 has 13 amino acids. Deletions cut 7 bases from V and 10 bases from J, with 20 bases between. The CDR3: CSATNGGGEEQFF. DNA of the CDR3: TGCAGCGCTACGAATGGAGGGGGCGAAGAGCAGTTCTTC.

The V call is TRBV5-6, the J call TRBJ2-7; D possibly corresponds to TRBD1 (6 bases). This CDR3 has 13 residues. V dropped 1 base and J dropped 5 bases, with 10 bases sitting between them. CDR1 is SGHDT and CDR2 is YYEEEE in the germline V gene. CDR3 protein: CASSLNRAHEQYF. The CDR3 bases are TGTGCCAGCAGCTTGAACAGGGCGCACGAGCAGTACTTC.